These 25 T cell receptor beta chains originate from one sample sequenced in a study of blood T cell repertoires in COVID-19 (dated by TCRdb to 2019 to 2021). The library was built by means of the immunoSEQ multiplex PCR assay. Entries here come from immuneACCESS through TCRdb and include only in-frame sequences with V and J called. Some clones fail to appear in such tables; in the studies checked, an unresolved V gene covers under half of the shortfall, and the cause of the remainder is unknown. The sample table contains about 190,000 clones; only one count was recorded for 75% to 95% of them. 0.5% to 0.55% of the sample goes to the ten largest clones. Sequencing was performed on peripheral blood. Every receptor here comes from a man in his forties or fifties with acute or convalescent COVID-19.

This clone was counted a single time. The chain links TRBV11-2 to TRBJ2-2, with D perhaps TRBD2 (6 bases). The V gene's germline CDR1 is SGHAT and CDR2 FQNNGV. The CDR3 loop spans 16 amino acids. Trimming cost V 2 bases and J 0 bases, with 10 bases left between them. CDR3 DNA sequence: TGTGCCAGCAGCTTACGGGGCGGGGCGAACACCGGGGAGCTGTTTTTT. As protein: CASSLRGGANTGELFF.

This clone was detected once. The chain joins TRBV19 to TRBJ2-3; 12 nucleotides line up with TRBD2. Trimming removed 1 base from V and 2 bases from J; junction bases left unmatched: 7. The CDR3 is made up of 18 amino acids. Germline CDR1 is LNHDA and CDR2 is SQIVND (reference sequence). CDR3 protein: CASSIGLWTSGITDTQYF. The CDR3 region has the DNA TGTGCCAGTAGTATAGGGCTTTGGACTAGCGGGATCACAGATACGCAGTATTTT.

J is TRBJ1-1 and V is TRBV5-1; D call uncertain. The CDR3 covers 14 residues. Germline loops: CDR1 SGHRS, CDR2 YFSETQ. The V and J ends lost 4 bases and 1 base respectively, with 11 bases between them. Here the CDR3 reads CASSPNPGNTEAFF. The CDR3 DNA is TGCGCCAGCAGCCCGAATCCGGGGAACACTGAAGCTTTCTTT.

In DNA, the CDR3 is TGTGCCAGCAGCCAAGATACGGCGGGGGGCAATCAGCCCCAGCATTTT. This translates into CASSQDTAGGNQPQHF. V and J are TRBV3-1 (or the pseudogene TRBV3-2) and TRBJ1-5, with D possibly matching TRBD1 (5 bases). This CDR3 comprises 16 residues. Looked up from germline, CDR1 is LGHDT and CDR2 is YNNKEL (reference sequence). V was cut by 0 bases and J by 2 bases, with 11 bases left in between.

The chain couples TRBV7-2 to TRBJ1-1; the D gene is possibly TRBD1 (6 bases). V gave up 4 bases and J gave up 5 bases, with 17 bases separating them. The CDR3 length is 15 residues. The germline CDR1 and CDR2 sequences are SGHTA and FQGNSA. The CDR3 loop is CASSSLGRGGTEAFF. In DNA form, the CDR3 reads TGTGCCAGCAGCTCCCTCGGAAGGGGGGGTACTGAAGCTTTCTTT.

V is TRBV18 and J is TRBJ2-2; D unresolved. This CDR3 is built from 12 residues. Between the trimmed V and J ends, which lost 3 bases and 6 bases, there was a span of 5 bases. Germline CDR1 KGHSH, CDR2 LQKENI. DNA for the CDR3: TGTGCCAGCTCACCTCCTTCCGGGGAGCTGTTTTTT. The encoded protein is CASSPPSGELFF.

This clone appeared once. This chain joins TRBV5-8 and TRBJ2-3; the match to TRBD2 covers 8 bases. Germline V gene lookup returns CDR1 SGHTS and CDR2 YDEGEE. The junction had 19 bases not matched to a gene; V was cut back by 4 bases and J by 6 bases. The CDR3 extends over 18 amino acids. The CDR3 DNA reads TGTGCCAGCAGCCCGTATGGTGTAGGGACTAGGGCCCCTGATACGCAGTATTTT. Residues: CASSPYGVGTRAPDTQYF.

CDR3 sequence: CASSQVGTGVVSGAFF. The CDR3 coding sequence is TGCGCCAGCAGCCAAGTCGGGACAGGGGTGGTGAGCGGAGCTTTCTTT. V and J are TRBV4-1 and TRBJ1-1; 10 nucleotides match TRBD1. The germline V gene encodes CDR1 MGHRA and CDR2 YSYEKL. The CDR3 has 16 residues. The V and J ends lost 1 base and 10 bases, in that order; junction bases with no gene match: 12.

This chain connects TRBV3-1 (or the pseudogene TRBV3-2) to TRBJ2-3; 9 bases are shared with TRBD2. CDR1 LGHDT and CDR2 YNNKEL come from the germline V gene (reference sequence). V gave up 0 bases and J gave up 1 base; unmatched junction bases: 11. The CDR3 is 19 amino acids. DNA for the CDR3: TGTGCCAGCAGCCAAGAACATCCTAGCGGGGCCGGAGGCACAGATACGCAGTATTTT. Translated, it gives CASSQEHPSGAGGTDTQYF.

The chain has TRBV5-1 and TRBJ2-3, with TRBD2 as a possible D gene (6 bases). The germline V gene encodes CDR1 SGHRS and CDR2 YFSETQ. The V end lost 5 bases, the J end lost 2 bases, and 24 bases lay between the germline ends. CDR3 size: 18 residues. This CDR3 is CASRTGGPHSLFTDTQYF. CDR3 coding DNA: TGCGCCAGCAGAACTGGAGGGCCTCACTCCCTATTCACAGATACGCAGTATTTT.

The chain couples TRBV11-2 to TRBJ1-6; D possibly corresponds to TRBD1 (6 bases). The CDR3 is 14 amino acids. V was clipped by 0 bases and J by 10 bases, with 10 bases between them. Germline lookup yields CDR1 SGHAT and CDR2 FQNNGV. The CDR3, as DNA: TGTGCCAGCAGCTTAGAACAGGGTACCTCACCCCTCCACTTT. Encoded protein: CASSLEQGTSPLHF. Supplemented by reference TRBV11-2 and TRBJ1-6, the full variable domain reads EAGVAQSPRYKIIEKRQSVAFWCNPISGHATLYWYQQILGQGPKLLIQFQNNGVVDDSQLPKDRFSAERLKGVDSTLKIQPAKLEDSAVYLCASSLEQGTSPLHFGNGTRLTVT.

The V gene is TRBV24-1, the J gene TRBJ2-2; 7 positions agree with TRBD1. V was pared by 4 bases and J by 4 bases, with 8 bases of the junction left unmatched. Germline CDR1 and CDR2: KGHDR and SFDVKD. The CDR3 has 16 residues. The chain's CDR3 is CATSDPRQGFTGELFF. The CDR3 DNA reads TGTGCCACCAGTGACCCCAGACAGGGCTTCACCGGGGAGCTGTTTTTT.

A note on this clone: The identical CDR3 is also encoded by other nucleotide sequences in the sample. This rearrangement joins TRBV9 to TRBJ2-2, with D unresolved. There are 13 residues in the CDR3. V lost 0 bases and J lost 8, with 8 bases in between. CDR1 and CDR2 from the germline V gene are SGDLS and YYNGEE. The CDR3 region has the DNA TGTGCCAGCAGCGTAGTCGGGTCTGGGGAGCTGTTTTTT. Translation gives CASSVVGSGELFF.

In regard to this clone: A junction boundary mismatches the germline segment, possibly from a read error. The V gene is TRBV6-2 or TRBV6-3, the J gene TRBJ2-5; D is perhaps TRBD1 (6 bases). Looked up from germline, CDR1 is MNHEY and CDR2 is SVGEGT. The CDR3 has 13 amino acids. The chain's CDR3 is CASSTGYHETQYF. In DNA, the CDR3 is TGTGCCAGCAGTACAGGGTACCACGAGACCCAGTACTTC.

The chain links TRBV7-2 to TRBJ1-4; weak D call: TRBD1 (5 bases). CDR1 SGHTA and CDR2 FQGNSA come from the germline V gene. The CDR3 contains 14 residues. With 1 base removed from V and 6 bases from J, the gap between germline ends came to 9 bases. The CDR3 region is CASSLGTIHEKLFF. The CDR3 DNA sequence: TGTGCCAGCAGCTTAGGGACAATCCATGAAAAACTGTTTTTT.

This clone was seen more than once but under ten times. J is TRBJ1-4 and V is TRBV7-2; D might be TRBD1 (5 bases). CDR3 length equals 13 residues. The germline V gene encodes CDR1 SGHTA and CDR2 FQGNSA. The V and J ends lost 1 base and 9 bases respectively, with 9 bases between them. The CDR3: CASSLGQKKKLFF. Here the CDR3 DNA reads TGTGCCAGCAGCTTAGGACAGAAGAAAAAACTGTTTTTT.

CDR3 region: CASSQGGGGYTF. The CDR3 nucleotides read TGTGCCAGCAGCCAGGGGGGGGGTGGCTACACCTTC. The J gene is TRBJ1-2, the V gene TRBV3-1 (or the pseudogene TRBV3-2), with D tentatively TRBD1 (5 bases). The CDR3 has 12 amino acids. The ends were cut back, 3 bases at V and 7 bases at J, with 9 bases in the middle. The germline CDR1 and CDR2 sequences are LGHDT and YNNKEL (reference sequence).

The chain has TRBV30 and TRBJ1-5; D possibly corresponds to TRBD1 (5 bases). The CDR3 contains 13 residues. The germline CDR1 and CDR2 sequences are GTSNPN and SVGIG (reference sequence). V was shortened by 6 bases and J by 1 base, with 10 bases between the two germline ends. The CDR3: CACGAESNQPQHF. In DNA, the CDR3 is TGTGCCTGTGGGGCGGAAAGCAATCAGCCCCAGCATTTT.

The chain employs TRBV2 and TRBJ1-6; D uncertain. The germline gives CDR1 SNHLY, CDR2 FYNNEI. The V end lost 6 bases, the J end lost 10 bases, and 7 bases lay between the germline ends. The CDR3 loop spans 11 amino acids. CDR3 nucleotides: TGTGCCAGCAGGGCAGGATCACCCCTCCACTTT. Protein: CASRAGSPLHF.

This sequence joins TRBV28 and TRBJ2-7, with D maybe TRBD2 (5 bases). The V end was cut by 1 base, the J end by 9 bases, with 13 bases between. The CDR3 sequence is 13 residues long. Per germline, CDR1 MDHEN and CDR2 SYDVKM. The CDR3 nucleotides are TGTGCCAGCAGTTTATCGGGTCGGGGTGCGCAGTACGTC. Protein: CASSLSGRGAQYV.

This chain joins TRBV4-2 and TRBJ2-7; 9 bases align to TRBD1. The length of the CDR3 is 13 residues. Germline loops: CDR1 LGHNA, CDR2 YNFKEQ. V gave up 4 bases and J gave up 5 bases; unmatched junction bases: 3. The CDR3 sequence: CASSPTGGHEQYF. DNA of the CDR3: TGTGCCAGCAGCCCAACAGGGGGCCACGAGCAGTACTTC.

J is TRBJ1-5 and V is TRBV9; D unresolved. The CDR3 totals 14 residues. Germline assignment: CDR1 SGDLS and CDR2 YYNGEE. Trimming pared 4 bases from V and 1 base from J, leaving 9 bases between. CDR3 sequence: CASSPSGSNQPQHF. As DNA, the CDR3 is TGTGCCAGCAGCCCTTCGGGAAGCAATCAGCCCCAGCATTTT.

The chain carries TRBV7-2 and TRBJ2-1; D unclear. Germline CDR1 and CDR2: SGHTA and FQGNSA. V lost 3 bases and J 7 bases, leaving 7 bases between the germline ends. There are 12 residues in the CDR3. The CDR3 DNA reads TGTGCCAGCAGCTTTTCCCGGAATGAGCAGTTCTTC. Residues: CASSFSRNEQFF.

The rearrangement joins TRBV6-1 to TRBJ1-2, with D possibly matching TRBD1 (6 bases). Germline CDR1 MNHNS, CDR2 SASEGT. V gave up 3 bases and J gave up 3 bases, with 8 bases separating them. The CDR3 is 13 residues long. The CDR3 spells CASSEGADYGYTF. The DNA of the CDR3 is TGTGCCAGCAGTGAGGGGGCAGACTATGGCTACACCTTC.

The chain links TRBV10-3 to TRBJ1-2; possible D gene TRBD1, 6 bases. The germline V gene has CDR1 ENHRY and CDR2 SYGVKD. The CDR3 runs to 15 residues. Trimming shortened V by 3 bases and J by 1 base, and 12 bases separated the two germline ends. CDR3 nucleotide sequence: TGTGCCATCAGTGAAGCCGGGACACTTAACTATGGCTACACCTTC. As protein: CAISEAGTLNYGYTF.